This is a list of T cell receptor beta chains from one sample in a study of blood T cell repertoires in COVID-19. Profiled with immunoSEQ multiplex PCR; TCRdb holds only in-frame clones, not every one. The data show approximately 230,000 clones, around four fifths seen once. Sequencing input: peripheral blood. The receptor set was obtained from a man older than 75 with acute or convalescent COVID-19. Both conserved end residues are part of each CDR3. A D gene is named only where the DNA matches it firmly. A clone size is listed for some rows: how often the clone was seen (once, few, many), or a class if it is expanded.

v_call: TRBV10-3
clone_size: -
j_call: TRBJ2-7
d_call: TRBD2
cdr3_aa: CAISDLTGGVPYEQYF
cdr3_nt: TGTGCCATCAGTGATCTCACGGGAGGGGTCCCCTACGAGCAGTACTTC

v_call: TRBV5-6
clone_size: -
j_call: TRBJ2-1
d_call: -
cdr3_aa: CASSFRVPSYNEQFF
cdr3_nt: TGTGCCAGCAGCTTTCGGGTACCTTCTTACAATGAGCAGTTCTTC

v_call: TRBV5-1
clone_size: -
j_call: TRBJ1-4
d_call: TRBD1
cdr3_aa: CASSLAGGQAEKLFF
cdr3_nt: TGCGCCAGCAGCTTGGCAGGGGGGCAGGCTGAAAAACTGTTTTTT

v_call: TRBV4-1
clone_size: -
j_call: TRBJ1-5
d_call: -
cdr3_aa: CASSQEVGSSNQPQHF
cdr3_nt: TGCGCCAGCAGCCAAGAGGTGGGGAGTAGCAATCAGCCCCAGCATTTT

v_call: TRBV15
clone_size: -
j_call: TRBJ1-3
d_call: -
cdr3_aa: CATSRGYGNSGNTIYF
cdr3_nt: TGTGCCACCAGCAGAGGGTACGGGAACTCTGGAAACACCATATATTTT

v_call: TRBV5-1
clone_size: -
j_call: TRBJ1-2
d_call: TRBD1
cdr3_aa: CASSLAVGEGALGYTF
cdr3_nt: TGCGCCAGCAGCTTGGCCGTGGGAGAGGGGGCTCTTGGCTACACCTTC

v_call: TRBV24-1
clone_size: few
j_call: TRBJ2-3
d_call: -
cdr3_aa: CATSSGTYSTDTQYF
cdr3_nt: TGTGCCACCAGCTCCGGGACATATAGCACAGATACGCAGTATTTT

v_call: TRBV19
clone_size: -
j_call: TRBJ2-5
d_call: -
cdr3_aa: CASSVRGGETQYF
cdr3_nt: TGTGCCAGTAGTGTCAGGGGAGGGGAGACCCAGTACTTC

v_call: TRBV5-1
clone_size: -
j_call: TRBJ1-4
d_call: TRBD1
cdr3_aa: CASSNLTGKNEKLFF
cdr3_nt: TGCGCCAGCAGCAACTTGACAGGGAAGAATGAAAAACTGTTTTTT

v_call: TRBV18
clone_size: once
j_call: TRBJ2-1
d_call: TRBD1
cdr3_aa: CASSPRTGTYEQFF
cdr3_nt: TGTGCCAGCTCACCCCGGACAGGGACGTATGAGCAGTTCTTC

v_call: TRBV5-1
clone_size: -
j_call: TRBJ2-7
d_call: TRBD1
cdr3_aa: CASSLPYTQGDIYEQYF
cdr3_nt: TGCGCCAGCAGCTTGCCCTATACTCAGGGGGATATCTACGAGCAGTACTTC

v_call: TRBV5-4
clone_size: few
j_call: TRBJ2-1
d_call: TRBD2
cdr3_aa: CASSSYIAGGPNEQFF
cdr3_nt: TGTGCCAGCAGCTCTTACATAGCGGGAGGGCCGAATGAGCAGTTCTTC

v_call: TRBV19
clone_size: -
j_call: TRBJ1-5
d_call: -
cdr3_aa: CASKGQGSTLSNQPQHF
cdr3_nt: TGTGCCTCTAAGGGTCAGGGGTCTACGCTAAGCAATCAGCCCCAGCATTTT

v_call: TRBV7-2
clone_size: -
j_call: TRBJ2-1
d_call: TRBD2
cdr3_aa: CASSHKRGGPDEQFF
cdr3_nt: TGTGCCAGCAGCCACAAGCGGGGGGGCCCGGATGAGCAGTTCTTC

v_call: TRBV7-6
clone_size: -
j_call: TRBJ1-6
d_call: TRBD1
cdr3_aa: CASSQGGRDRASPLHF
cdr3_nt: TGTGCCAGCAGCCAGGGGGGCCGGGACCGCGCTTCACCCCTCCACTTT

v_call: TRBV5-1
clone_size: -
j_call: TRBJ2-1
d_call: TRBD2
cdr3_aa: CASSLDGLAGTHEQFF
cdr3_nt: TGCGCCAGCAGCTTGGACGGACTAGCGGGAACGCATGAGCAGTTCTTC

v_call: TRBV11-3
clone_size: -
j_call: TRBJ2-1
d_call: TRBD2
cdr3_aa: CASSLVWAGGTNEQFF
cdr3_nt: TGTGCCAGCAGCTTAGTCTGGGCGGGGGGTACCAATGAGCAGTTCTTC

v_call: TRBV3-1/TRBV3-2
clone_size: -
j_call: TRBJ2-3
d_call: TRBD2
cdr3_aa: CASSQDFRGGLGTQYF
cdr3_nt: TGTGCCAGCAGCCAAGATTTTCGGGGGGGCCTGGGTACGCAGTATTTT

v_call: TRBV19
clone_size: -
j_call: TRBJ2-2
d_call: -
cdr3_aa: CASRPRQDNTGELFF
cdr3_nt: TGTGCCAGTAGGCCCCGGCAGGATAACACCGGGGAGCTGTTTTTT

v_call: TRBV27
clone_size: -
j_call: TRBJ1-1
d_call: TRBD1
cdr3_aa: CASSLIRGREAFF
cdr3_nt: TGTGCCAGCAGTTTAATCAGGGGGCGAGAAGCTTTCTTT

v_call: TRBV11-2
clone_size: -
j_call: TRBJ2-5
d_call: TRBD2
cdr3_aa: CASSLVGTSGKQETQYF
cdr3_nt: TGTGCCAGCAGCTTAGTAGGGACTAGCGGGAAACAAGAGACCCAGTACTTC

v_call: TRBV27
clone_size: -
j_call: TRBJ1-3
d_call: -
cdr3_aa: CASSLGQPNSGNTIYF
cdr3_nt: TGTGCCAGCAGTTTAGGGCAGCCCAACTCTGGAAACACCATATATTTT

v_call: TRBV7-7
clone_size: once
j_call: TRBJ2-1
d_call: -
cdr3_aa: CASSSNLRPDNNEQFF
cdr3_nt: TGTGCCAGCAGCTCAAACTTGCGACCTGACAACAATGAGCAGTTCTTC

v_call: TRBV5-1
clone_size: -
j_call: TRBJ2-5
d_call: -
cdr3_aa: CASRAQAIQETQYF
cdr3_nt: TGCGCCAGCAGAGCACAGGCAATACAAGAGACCCAGTACTTC

v_call: TRBV5-1
clone_size: -
j_call: TRBJ1-2
d_call: -
cdr3_aa: CASSPSSPNRLKTGYTF
cdr3_nt: TGCGCCAGCAGCCCTTCAAGCCCTAACAGGCTCAAGACGGGCTACACCTTC

v_call: TRBV6-5
clone_size: -
j_call: TRBJ2-1
d_call: TRBD2
cdr3_aa: CASTQTLTGGNEQFF
cdr3_nt: TGTGCCAGCACCCAGACTTTGACGGGGGGGAATGAGCAGTTCTTC

v_call: TRBV9
clone_size: -
j_call: TRBJ1-1
d_call: -
cdr3_aa: CASSAGWRTNTEAFF
cdr3_nt: TGTGCCAGCAGCGCGGGATGGCGGACGAACACTGAAGCTTTCTTT

v_call: TRBV25-1
clone_size: -
j_call: TRBJ2-5
d_call: -
cdr3_aa: CASSQKGFLETQYF
cdr3_nt: TGTGCCAGCAGTCAAAAGGGGTTTTTGGAGACCCAGTACTTC

v_call: TRBV7-9
clone_size: -
j_call: TRBJ2-7
d_call: -
cdr3_aa: CASSASYEQYF
cdr3_nt: TGTGCCAGCAGCGCCAGCTACGAGCAGTACTTC

v_call: TRBV21-1
clone_size: -
j_call: TRBJ1-6
d_call: -
cdr3_aa: CASSRKAGGNSPLHF
cdr3_nt: TGTGCCAGCAGCAGAAAGGCCGGCGGGAATTCACCCCTCCACTTT

v_call: TRBV14
clone_size: -
j_call: TRBJ2-3
d_call: -
cdr3_aa: CASSHSPGWGTDTQYF
cdr3_nt: TGTGCCAGCAGCCATTCTCCGGGATGGGGCACAGATACGCAGTATTTT

v_call: TRBV10-3
clone_size: -
j_call: TRBJ1-2
d_call: TRBD1
cdr3_aa: CAISEEGASYGYTF
cdr3_nt: TGTGCCATCAGTGAGGAGGGGGCCAGCTATGGCTACACCTTC

v_call: TRBV4-1
clone_size: few
j_call: TRBJ1-3
d_call: -
cdr3_aa: CASSPGHRSGNTIYF
cdr3_nt: TGCGCCAGCAGCCCCGGTCACCGATCGGGAAACACCATATATTTT

v_call: TRBV5-1
clone_size: -
j_call: TRBJ2-3
d_call: TRBD1
cdr3_aa: CASSLITGATDTQYF
cdr3_nt: TGCGCCAGCAGCTTGATAACAGGGGCCACAGATACGCAGTATTTT

v_call: TRBV3-1/TRBV3-2
clone_size: -
j_call: TRBJ2-2
d_call: TRBD1
cdr3_aa: CASSQGQGWNGELFF
cdr3_nt: TGTGCCAGCAGCCAAGGACAGGGTTGGAACGGGGAGCTGTTTTTT

v_call: TRBV4-1
clone_size: -
j_call: TRBJ2-7
d_call: -
cdr3_aa: CASSGGSYEQYF
cdr3_nt: TGCGCCAGCAGCGGCGGAAGCTACGAGCAGTACTTC

v_call: TRBV28
clone_size: -
j_call: TRBJ2-7
d_call: TRBD1
cdr3_aa: CASSLRGQGTEQYF
cdr3_nt: TGTGCCAGCAGCTTAAGGGGACAGGGAACCGAGCAGTACTTC

v_call: TRBV27
clone_size: -
j_call: TRBJ2-7
d_call: -
cdr3_aa: CASSLSYRYSYEQYF
cdr3_nt: TGTGCCAGCAGTTTATCATACAGGTACTCCTACGAGCAGTACTTC

v_call: TRBV3-1/TRBV3-2
clone_size: -
j_call: TRBJ1-6
d_call: -
cdr3_aa: CATSEAASSYNSPLHF
cdr3_nt: TGTGCCACCTCAGAGGCAGCTAGCTCCTATAATTCACCCCTCCACTTT

v_call: TRBV3-1/TRBV3-2
clone_size: once
j_call: TRBJ1-1
d_call: -
cdr3_aa: CASSQEAMNTEAFF
cdr3_nt: TGTGCCAGCAGCCAAGAGGCCATGAACACTGAAGCTTTCTTT

v_call: TRBV6-1
clone_size: -
j_call: TRBJ2-1
d_call: TRBD2
cdr3_aa: CASSDRGSSYNEQFF
cdr3_nt: TGTGCCAGCAGTGATCGCGGGAGCTCCTACAATGAGCAGTTCTTC

v_call: TRBV5-1
clone_size: few
j_call: TRBJ2-1
d_call: TRBD1
cdr3_aa: CASSGMGQDNEQFF
cdr3_nt: TGCGCCAGCAGCGGAATGGGACAGGACAATGAGCAGTTCTTC

v_call: TRBV28
clone_size: -
j_call: TRBJ2-7
d_call: -
cdr3_aa: CASRLTGSSYEQYF
cdr3_nt: TGTGCCAGCAGACTAACAGGAAGCTCCTACGAGCAGTACTTC

v_call: TRBV28
clone_size: -
j_call: TRBJ2-7
d_call: -
cdr3_aa: CASSPPPGGPYEQYF
cdr3_nt: TGTGCCAGCAGTCCCCCCCCCGGGGGACCCTACGAGCAGTACTTC

v_call: TRBV7-2
clone_size: -
j_call: TRBJ2-2
d_call: -
cdr3_aa: CASSPIEAGELFF
cdr3_nt: TGTGCCAGCAGTCCCATAGAAGCCGGGGAGCTGTTTTTT

v_call: TRBV19
clone_size: -
j_call: TRBJ1-1
d_call: TRBD1
cdr3_aa: CASSDRENTEAFF
cdr3_nt: TGTGCCAGTAGTGACAGGGAGAACACTGAAGCTTTCTTT

v_call: TRBV11-2
clone_size: -
j_call: TRBJ1-6
d_call: -
cdr3_aa: CASSRQSGSPLHF
cdr3_nt: TGTGCCAGCAGTCGACAGTCGGGCTCACCCCTCCACTTT

v_call: TRBV15
clone_size: -
j_call: TRBJ2-3
d_call: -
cdr3_aa: CATSRDSALARTDTQYF
cdr3_nt: TGTGCCACCAGCAGAGATAGCGCACTAGCCCGCACAGATACGCAGTATTTT

v_call: TRBV6-5
clone_size: -
j_call: TRBJ1-2
d_call: TRBD1
cdr3_aa: CASSRTGQGASGYTF
cdr3_nt: TGTGCCAGCAGCCGCACGGGACAGGGGGCTAGTGGCTACACCTTC

v_call: TRBV2
clone_size: -
j_call: TRBJ2-1
d_call: TRBD2
cdr3_aa: CASRGGGNEQFF
cdr3_nt: TGTGCCAGCAGGGGCGGGGGGAATGAGCAGTTCTTC